These T cell receptor beta chains were read from a single sample in a study of blood T cell repertoires in COVID-19. Some clones are missing from TCRdb's copy, which holds only in-frame ones; the method was immunoSEQ multiplex PCR. There are under 250,000 clones in the sample; 85% to 90% occur only once, and approximately 2.6% lies in the top ten. The sample taken for sequencing was peripheral blood. The origin of the receptors is a young man with COVID-19, enrolled during active disease. Each CDR3 is given with its conserved first and last residue. The D gene is left open where the match is weak. Some rows have no size entry. The others give once, few or many, or a class for an expanded clone.

DNA: TGCGCCAGCAGCCAGTGGGTCAGGGCGGCTAAAGTTCCTGAAGCTTTCTTT
CDR3: CASSQWVRAAKVPEAFF
D: .
J: TRBJ1-1
V: TRBV4-1
size: .

DNA: TGTGCCAGCTGGGCGCGCCCCACCGGGGAGCTGTTTTTT
CDR3: CASWARPTGELFF
D: .
J: TRBJ2-2
V: TRBV6-5
size: .

DNA: TGTGCCAGCAGCACGAGGGGGGGGGCTAGTCAGCCCCAGCATTTT
CDR3: CASSTRGGASQPQHF
D: .
J: TRBJ1-5
V: TRBV7-2
size: .

DNA: TGTGCCAGTGTGGGACTAGCGGGAGAGACCCAGTACTTC
CDR3: CASVGLAGETQYF
D: TRBD2
J: TRBJ2-5
V: TRBV2
size: .

DNA: TGTGCCAGCAGCTTAGCCGGGGGACAGGGAAACACTGAAGCTTTCTTT
CDR3: CASSLAGGQGNTEAFF
D: TRBD1
J: TRBJ1-1
V: TRBV7-2
size: .

DNA: TGTGCCAGCAGCTCGTACGGGGAGACCCAGTACTTC
CDR3: CASSSYGETQYF
D: .
J: TRBJ2-5
V: TRBV7-2
size: .

DNA: TGCGCCAGCAGCTGGGGCGGGACGAGCACAGATACGCAGTATTTT
CDR3: CASSWGGTSTDTQYF
D: .
J: TRBJ2-3
V: TRBV5-1
size: .

DNA: TGTGCCAGCAGCCAAGTCCGAGCGGGGGGCCGAGACTACAATGAGCAGTTCTTC
CDR3: CASSQVRAGGRDYNEQFF
D: TRBD2
J: TRBJ2-1
V: TRBV3-1/TRBV3-2
size: once

DNA: TGTGCCAGCAGCCCCCACAGTCTCTACGAGCAGTACTTC
CDR3: CASSPHSLYEQYF
D: .
J: TRBJ2-7
V: TRBV14
size: .

DNA: TGTGCCAGCAGTACAGGGGGCGGAATGAATGAGCAGTTCTTC
CDR3: CASSTGGGMNEQFF
D: TRBD1
J: TRBJ2-1
V: TRBV6-6
size: .

DNA: TGTGCCAGCAGTGACTTGACAGGCGAAAAACTGTTTTTT
CDR3: CASSDLTGEKLFF
D: .
J: TRBJ1-4
V: TRBV6-4
size: .

DNA: TGTGCCAGCATGTGGCAGACTAACTATGGCTACACCTTC
CDR3: CASMWQTNYGYTF
D: .
J: TRBJ1-2
V: TRBV2
size: .

DNA: TGTGCCAGCAGCACCCGGACAGGCCTCGCAGTGGGCTACACCTTC
CDR3: CASSTRTGLAVGYTF
D: TRBD1
J: TRBJ1-2
V: TRBV7-9
size: .

DNA: TGTGCCAGCACCCCCTCCGGACAGGGTAATTTGAACGAGCAGTACTTC
CDR3: CASTPSGQGNLNEQYF
D: TRBD1
J: TRBJ2-7
V: TRBV9
size: .